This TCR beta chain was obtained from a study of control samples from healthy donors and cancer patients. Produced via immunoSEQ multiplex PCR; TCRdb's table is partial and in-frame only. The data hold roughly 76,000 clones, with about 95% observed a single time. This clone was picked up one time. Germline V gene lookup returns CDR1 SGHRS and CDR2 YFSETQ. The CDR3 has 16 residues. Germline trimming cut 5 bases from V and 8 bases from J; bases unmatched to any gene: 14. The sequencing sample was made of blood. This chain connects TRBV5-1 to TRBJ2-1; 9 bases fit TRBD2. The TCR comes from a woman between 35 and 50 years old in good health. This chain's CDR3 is CASSRGGTSRGDEQFF. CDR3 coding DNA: TGCGCCAGCAGTCGTGGGGGGACTAGCAGAGGGGATGAGCAGTTCTTC.